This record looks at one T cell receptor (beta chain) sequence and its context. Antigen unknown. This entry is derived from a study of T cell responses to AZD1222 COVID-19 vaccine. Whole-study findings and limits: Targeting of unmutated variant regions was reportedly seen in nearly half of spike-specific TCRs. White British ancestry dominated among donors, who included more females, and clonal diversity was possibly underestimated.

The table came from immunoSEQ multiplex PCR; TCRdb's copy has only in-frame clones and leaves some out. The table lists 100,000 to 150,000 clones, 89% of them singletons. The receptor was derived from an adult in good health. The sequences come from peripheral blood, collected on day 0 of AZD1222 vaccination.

The CDR3 bases are TGTGCCAGCAGTGAATATAGGGACAGCCAAAGGGACAATCAGCCCCAGCATTTT. It is translated as CASSEYRDSQRDNQPQHF. V gene TRBV25-1 combines with J gene TRBJ1-5, with 7 bases fitting TRBD1. This CDR3 contains 18 residues. J lost 3 bases, V lost 0 bases, and 11 bases had no gene match. CDR1 MGHDK and CDR2 SYGVNS come from the germline V gene.